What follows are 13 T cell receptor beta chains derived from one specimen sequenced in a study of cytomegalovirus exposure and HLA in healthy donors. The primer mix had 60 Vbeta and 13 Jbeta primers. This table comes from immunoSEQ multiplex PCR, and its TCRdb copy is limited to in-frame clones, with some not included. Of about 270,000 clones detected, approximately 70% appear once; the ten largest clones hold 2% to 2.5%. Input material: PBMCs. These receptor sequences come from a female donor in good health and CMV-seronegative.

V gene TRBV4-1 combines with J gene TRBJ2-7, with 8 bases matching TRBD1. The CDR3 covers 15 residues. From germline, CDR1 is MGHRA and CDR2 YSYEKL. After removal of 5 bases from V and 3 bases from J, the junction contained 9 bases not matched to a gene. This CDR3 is CASSEHRGLIYEQYF. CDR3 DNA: TGCGCCAGCAGCGAGCACAGGGGGTTAATCTACGAGCAGTACTTC.

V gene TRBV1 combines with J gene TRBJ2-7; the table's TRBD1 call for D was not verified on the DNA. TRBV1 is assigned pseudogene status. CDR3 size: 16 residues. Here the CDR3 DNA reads TGCACCAGCAGCCAAGATGGTCAGGGGGCTACCTACGAGCAGTACTTC. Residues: CTSSQDGQGATYEQYF.

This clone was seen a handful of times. Here the CDR3 reads CASSQVGGTYNEQFF. DNA of the CDR3: TGCGCCAGCAGCCAAGTGGGAGGGACCTACAATGAGCAGTTCTTC. The genes are TRBV4-1 and TRBJ2-1, with 7 bases fitting TRBD2. CDR3 length equals 15 residues. V trimming: 1 base; J trimming: 2 bases; junction bases outside the gene matches: 2. CDR1 is MGHRA, CDR2 YSYEKL, per germline.

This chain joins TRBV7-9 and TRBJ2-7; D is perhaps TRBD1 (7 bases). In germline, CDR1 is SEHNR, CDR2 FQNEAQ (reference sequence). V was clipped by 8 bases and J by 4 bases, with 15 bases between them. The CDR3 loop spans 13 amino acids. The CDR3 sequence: CASGETGTYEQYF. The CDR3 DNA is TGTGCCAGCGGCGAGACAGGGACTTACGAGCAGTACTTC.

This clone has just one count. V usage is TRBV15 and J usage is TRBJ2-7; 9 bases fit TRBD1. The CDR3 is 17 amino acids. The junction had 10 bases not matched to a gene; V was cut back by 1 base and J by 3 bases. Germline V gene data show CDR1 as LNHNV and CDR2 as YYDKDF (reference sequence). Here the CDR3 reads CATSRGSWGQGVYEQYF. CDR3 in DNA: TGTGCCACCAGCAGAGGATCTTGGGGACAGGGTGTCTACGAGCAGTACTTC.

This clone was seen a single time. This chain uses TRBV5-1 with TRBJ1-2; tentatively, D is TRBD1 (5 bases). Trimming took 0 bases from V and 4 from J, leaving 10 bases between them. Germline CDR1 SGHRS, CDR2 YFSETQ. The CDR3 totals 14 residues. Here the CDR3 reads CASSLGTQVYGYTF. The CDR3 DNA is TGCGCCAGCAGCTTGGGCACACAGGTCTATGGCTACACCTTC.

Here the CDR3 DNA reads TGTGCCAGCAGCCACGGGGGGGAAGGAGAGACCCAGTACTTC. Translation: CASSHGGEGETQYF. V and J are TRBV5-4 and TRBJ2-5, with TRBD2 matching over 8 bases. V lost 4 bases to trimming and J lost 4 bases; unmatched junction nucleotides: 6. The CDR3 extends over 14 amino acids. Germline V gene lookup returns CDR1 SGHNT and CDR2 YYREEE (reference sequence).

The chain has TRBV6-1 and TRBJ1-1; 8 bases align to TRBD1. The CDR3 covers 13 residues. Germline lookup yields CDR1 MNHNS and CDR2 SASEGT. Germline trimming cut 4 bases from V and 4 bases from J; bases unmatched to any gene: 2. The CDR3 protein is CASSAGGPTEAFF. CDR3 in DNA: TGTGCCAGCAGTGCAGGGGGCCCCACTGAAGCTTTCTTT.

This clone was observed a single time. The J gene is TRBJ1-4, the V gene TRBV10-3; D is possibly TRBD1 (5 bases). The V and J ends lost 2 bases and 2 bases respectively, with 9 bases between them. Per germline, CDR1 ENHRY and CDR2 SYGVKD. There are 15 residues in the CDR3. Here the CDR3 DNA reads TGTGCCATCAGTGAGCCGGAGGGGACTAATGAAAAACTGTTTTTT. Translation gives CAISEPEGTNEKLFF.

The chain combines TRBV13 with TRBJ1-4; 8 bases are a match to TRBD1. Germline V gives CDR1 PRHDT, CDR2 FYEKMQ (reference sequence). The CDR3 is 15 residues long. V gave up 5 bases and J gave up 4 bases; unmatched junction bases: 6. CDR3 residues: CASSPRGRGNEKLFF. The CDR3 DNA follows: TGTGCCAGCAGCCCCAGGGGGCGGGGTAATGAAAAACTGTTTTTT.

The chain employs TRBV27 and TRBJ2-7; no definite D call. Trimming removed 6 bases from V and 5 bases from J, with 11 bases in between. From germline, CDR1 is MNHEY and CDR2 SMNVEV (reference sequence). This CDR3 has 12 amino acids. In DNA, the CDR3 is TGTGCCAGCAGGTCCGGAGTGAACGAGCAGTACTTC. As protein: CASRSGVNEQYF.

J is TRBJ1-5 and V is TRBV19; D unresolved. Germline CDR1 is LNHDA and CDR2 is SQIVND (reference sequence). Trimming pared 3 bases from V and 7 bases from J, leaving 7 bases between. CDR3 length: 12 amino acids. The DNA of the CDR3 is TGTGCCAGTAGTATGTTTAGCCAGCCCCAGCATTTT. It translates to CASSMFSQPQHF. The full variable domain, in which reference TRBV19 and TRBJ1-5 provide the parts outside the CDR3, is DGGITQSPKYLFRKEGQNVTLSCEQNLNHDAMYWYRQDPGQGLRLIYYSQIVNDFQKGDIAEGYSVSREKKESFPLTVTSAQKNPTAFYLCASSMFSQPQHFGDGTRLSIL.

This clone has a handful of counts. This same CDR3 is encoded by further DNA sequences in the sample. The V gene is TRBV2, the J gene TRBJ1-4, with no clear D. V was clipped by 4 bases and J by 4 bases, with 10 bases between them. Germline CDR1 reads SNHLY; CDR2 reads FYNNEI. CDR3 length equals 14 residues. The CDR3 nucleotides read TGTGCCAGCAGTGGGGTAGGGAGTAATGAAAAACTGTTTTTT. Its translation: CASSGVGSNEKLFF. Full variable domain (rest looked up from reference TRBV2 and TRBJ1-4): EPEVTQTPSHQVTQMGQEVILRCVPISNHLYFYWYRQILGQKVEFLVSFYNNEISEKSEIFDDQFSVERPDGSNFTLKIRSTKLEDSAMYFCASSGVGSNEKLFFGSGTQLSVL.